These T cell receptor beta chains were read from a single sample in a study of T cell responses to AZD1222 COVID-19 vaccine. The protocol was immunoSEQ multiplex PCR, while the TCRdb copy is restricted to in-frame clones and leaves out a portion. The sample lists approximately 100,000 clones, about nine tenths occurring once. This specimen was peripheral blood, taken 28 days after the second AZD1222 dose. The origin of the receptors is an adult who received the AZD1222 COVID-19 vaccine. The CDR3 runs from the conserved cysteine through the conserved F or W. A D gene is named only where the DNA matches it firmly. Only some rows state a clone size, as once, few, many or a class for expanded clones.

TRBJ1-4 NA once TRBV4-1 TGCGCCAGCAGCCAAGCCTCCCATAATGAAAAACTGTTTTTT CASSQASHNEKLFF
TRBJ2-3 TRBD2 NA TRBV7-6 TGTGCCAGCAGCCCCGGACTAGCGGGGGGAAGGAATACGCAGTATTTT CASSPGLAGGRNTQYF
TRBJ2-3 NA NA TRBV4-1 TGCGCCAGCAGCCAACAACTAGGTGGAGATACGCAGTATTTT CASSQQLGGDTQYF
TRBJ2-1 TRBD2 NA TRBV2 TGTGCCAGCAGTGACATAAGCGGGGGGGCCGGGGATGAGCAGTTCTTC CASSDISGGAGDEQFF
TRBJ1-6 NA NA TRBV2 TGTGCCACAAGGGTCCTATTTAATTCACCCCTCCACTTT CATRVLFNSPLHF
TRBJ1-1 NA NA TRBV7-9 TGTGCCAGCAGAAGGATGAACACTGAAGCTTTCTTT CASRRMNTEAFF
TRBJ2-5 NA NA TRBV4-1 TGCGCCAGCAGCCCTGGACAGGCGGGACCAAAAGAGACCCAGTACTTC CASSPGQAGPKETQYF
TRBJ2-3 TRBD1 NA TRBV5-1 TGCGCCAGCAACCTGGGACAGGGTCCCTCGGATACGCAGTATTTT CASNLGQGPSDTQYF
TRBJ1-5 TRBD1 NA TRBV18 TGTGCCAGCTCACCACAGGGGGCGAAGGGTCAGCCCCAGCATTTT CASSPQGAKGQPQHF
TRBJ1-5 NA NA TRBV3-1/TRBV3-2 TGTGCCAGCAGCCAAGCTGGGACTGGGGGAGGGGGTCAGCCCCAGCATTTT CASSQAGTGGGGQPQHF
TRBJ1-6 NA NA TRBV1 TGCACCAGCAGTCAGATTAGACAGGGGGCGAATTCACCCCTCCACTTT CTSSQIRQGANSPLHF
TRBJ1-2 NA few TRBV11-2 TGTGCCAGCAGCTCCACAGGAGTCTATGGCTACACCTTC CASSSTGVYGYTF
TRBJ1-2 NA NA TRBV5-1 TGCGCCAGCAGCTTGGGCGCGGAAAACAACTATGGCTACACCTTC CASSLGAENNYGYTF
TRBJ1-2 TRBD1 NA TRBV7-8 TGTGCCAGCAGCGACTTGGACAGGCCGAATGGCTACACCTTC CASSDLDRPNGYTF
TRBJ2-2 NA NA TRBV7-2 TGTGCCAGCAGCCCCGGATTAGTAACGAACACCGGGGAGCTGTTTTTT CASSPGLVTNTGELFF
TRBJ2-3 NA NA TRBV7-9 TGTGCCAGCAGCTTTCGGGACCCCGAACTGCAGTATTTT CASSFRDPELQYF
TRBJ2-3 NA few TRBV14 TGTGCCAGCAGCCAACAACTAGCAGCCACAGATACGCAGTATTTT CASSQQLAATDTQYF
TRBJ2-2 NA NA TRBV3-1/TRBV3-2 TGTGCCAGCAGCCAAGATGGCAGAGGCACCGGGGAGCTGTTTTTT CASSQDGRGTGELFF
TRBJ1-6 NA NA TRBV5-1 TGCGCCAGCAGCGAGAGGGTGGGCAATTCACCCCTCCACTTT CASSERVGNSPLHF
TRBJ2-1 TRBD1 NA TRBV25-1 TGTGCCAGCAGTGAATTTACCCCGGGACAGGGGGCTCTGAATGAGCAGTTCTTC CASSEFTPGQGALNEQFF
TRBJ1-1 TRBD1 NA TRBV6-5 TGTGCCAGCAGAGGGACAGGGGCCCGTGGCACTGAAGCTTTCTTT CASRGTGARGTEAFF
TRBJ2-5 NA NA TRBV12-2 TGTGCAAGTCGCTTATGGGAGGGGGACAGGGTGACCCAGTACTTC CASRLWEGDRVTQYF
TRBJ1-1 NA NA TRBV19 TGTGCCAGTAGTCCATTAGGGGGGACTGAAGCTTTCTTT CASSPLGGTEAFF
TRBJ2-2 NA NA TRBV9 TGTGCCAGCTCCCTGACACTCTCGTACGGGGAGCTGTTTTTT CASSLTLSYGELFF
TRBJ1-4 NA NA TRBV14 TGTGCCAGCAGCCAAGATCCTTGGGGACGCCTAGAAAAACTGTTTTTT CASSQDPWGRLEKLFF
TRBJ2-1 NA NA TRBV6-5 TGTGCCAGCAGTTACTCGACGGGGGAGCAGTTCTTC CASSYSTGEQFF
TRBJ1-1 NA NA TRBV7-2 TGTGCCAGCAGCTTAGCGCGGGGAGGGGGAGGCACTGAAGCTTTCTTT CASSLARGGGGTEAFF
TRBJ1-5 NA NA TRBV19 TGTGCCAGTAGACAGAATTTCAATCAGCCCCAGCATTTT CASRQNFNQPQHF
TRBJ2-3 NA NA TRBV28 TGTGCCAGCAGTTTAAGCGCCGTTGGGGGGCCCAGCACAGATACGCAGTATTTT CASSLSAVGGPSTDTQYF
TRBJ1-3 NA NA TRBV19 TGTGCCACCACCCGAGATTCGAGCTCTGGAAACACCATATATTTT CATTRDSSSGNTIYF
TRBJ1-3 NA NA TRBV3-1/TRBV3-2 TGTGCCAGCAGCCAAACCATCGGAAACACCATATATTTT CASSQTIGNTIYF
TRBJ2-3 NA NA TRBV5-1 TGCGCCAGCGTTCTGGGGGGGGCAACAGATACGCAGTATTTT CASVLGGATDTQYF
TRBJ2-7 TRBD1 NA TRBV3-1/TRBV3-2 TGTGCCAGCAGCCACCGGGACAGAGCTTACGAGCAGTACTTC CASSHRDRAYEQYF
TRBJ2-3 NA NA TRBV4-3 TGCGCCAGCAGCCAAGAAGCAGGCCGCACAGATACGCAGTATTTT CASSQEAGRTDTQYF
TRBJ1-5 NA NA TRBV5-1 TGCGCCAGCAGCTTGGAGGCAGGGCAAGAGCCCCAGCATTTT CASSLEAGQEPQHF
TRBJ2-3 TRBD2 NA TRBV9 TGTGCCAGCACCCTTGGGACTAGCGGGGGGTGGGCAGATACGCAGTATTTT CASTLGTSGGWADTQYF
TRBJ1-5 NA NA TRBV5-4 TGTGCCAGCAGCTTGGACCCGGCCAGCAATCAGCCCCAGCATTTT CASSLDPASNQPQHF
TRBJ2-7 TRBD1 NA TRBV19 TGTGCCAGTGGACAGGGGCGCTCCTACGAGCAGTACTTC CASGQGRSYEQYF
TRBJ2-3 NA NA TRBV20-1 TGCAGTGCTAGTCCAAGGGGTCAGGGAACAGATACGCAGTATTTT CSASPRGQGTDTQYF
TRBJ1-2 NA NA TRBV6-1 TGTGCCAGCAGTGAGGGACTAAAGCGTGATGGCTACACCTTC CASSEGLKRDGYTF